Included here is one T cell receptor (beta chain) sequence, with context. This clone's antigen is unknown. One base away there is no much larger clone; base qualities are not given. This sample was taken from a study of blood T cell repertoires in COVID-19 (dated by TCRdb to 2020 to 2022). Background on the whole study: Samples from collaborators originated in the United States, Italy and Spain and spanned both the acute and convalescent phases of COVID-19. The prospective study material was composed of cDNA or gDNA derived from T cells, B-cell-depleted T cells, or PBMCs. Subjects who had been exposed to COVID-19, were actively infected with it, or had recovered from it provided the deeply sampled blood TCRbeta repertoires that made up the dataset. The repertoires were released in a freely available public database intended as a resource for research on the immune response to SARS-CoV-2. The samples were drawn from two sources: the first 160 participants of the ongoing ImmuneRACE study, and over 1,000 subjects contributed by 6 global collaborators. Sample metadata almost always included a de-identified subject ID, COVID-19 status, age in years and sex. HLA class I and class II types, where available, came from metadata supplied by the sample provider rather than from assay-based typing. The investigation overall reported the following: Clinical and demographic metadata were provided uncurated, with the amount varying by source and participant.

TCRbeta CDR3 regions were amplified from genomic DNA by means of the immunoSEQ Assay, a bias-controlled multiplex PCR. The paper's processing steps were these. Within the assay, amplification of reference gene primers was used to estimate how many nucleated cells each sample contained. Sequence reads were collapsed and filtered to measure the absolute abundance of every unique TCRbeta CDR3 rearrangement. For each sample, productive Simpson clonality was calculated as the square root of Simpson's diversity index over productive rearrangements. Drawn from immuneACCESS, this table holds only the in-frame rearrangements with V and J called that TCRdb kept. Clones are partly lost; checked studies trace under half to an unresolved V gene and leave the rest unexplained. V and J calls plus clone size are reproduced from that table; the DNA served to infer D and trimming. Counted in this sample were fewer than 350,000 clones; about 86% of them appeared once. The ten biggest clones cover around 13% of the sample.

The germline V gene provides CDR1 SGHVS and CDR2 FQNEAQ. The CDR3 goes from the cysteine to the phenylalanine over 15 residues. Left in the record is the CDR3 DNA by itself, 45 bases read in frame from the first base. The junction shows trimming of 5 bases on V and 6 bases on J, and the gene matches do not reach 8 bases of it. One collaborating source in Seattle enrolled patients while the patients were actively infected and followed the patients over time throughout the course of disease. The collaborating institutions used their own protocols to collect whole blood in K2EDTA tubes. Collaborator samples were shipped for TCRbeta analysis as frozen whole blood, isolated PBMCs, or DNA extracted from either sample type.

The chain uses TRBV7-8 and TRBJ2-1; 9 middle bases align to TRBD1. The sequenced sample was peripheral blood. This clonotype was sampled from a woman in her sixties or seventies with COVID-19, enrolled during active disease. The DNA sequence is as follows: TGTGCCAGCAGCCCGGGACAGGGAGTCGTCAATGAGCAGTTCTTC. This yields the protein CASSPGQGVVNEQFF.